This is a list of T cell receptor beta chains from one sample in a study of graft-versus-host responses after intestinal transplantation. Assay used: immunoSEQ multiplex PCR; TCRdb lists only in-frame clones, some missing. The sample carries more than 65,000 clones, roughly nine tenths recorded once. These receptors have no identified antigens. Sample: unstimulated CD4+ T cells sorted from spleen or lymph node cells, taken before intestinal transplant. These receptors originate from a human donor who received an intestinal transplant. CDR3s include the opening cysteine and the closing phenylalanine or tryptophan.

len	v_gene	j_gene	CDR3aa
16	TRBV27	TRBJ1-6	CASSLGQGRWNSPLHF
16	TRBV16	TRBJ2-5	CASSQLNRPTKETQYF
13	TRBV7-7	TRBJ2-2	CASSARVAGELFF
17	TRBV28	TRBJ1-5	CASSFSKQTASNQPQHF
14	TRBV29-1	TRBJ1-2	CSVAGSTGGSGYTF
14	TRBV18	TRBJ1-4	CASSPPKGGEKLFF
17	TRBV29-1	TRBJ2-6	CSVEVLPGSSGANVLTF
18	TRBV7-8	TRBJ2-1	CASSLSIQRASPYNEQFF
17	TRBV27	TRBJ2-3	CASSTSYRGPSTDTQYF
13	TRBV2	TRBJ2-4	CASGGQGINIQYF
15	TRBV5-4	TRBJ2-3	CASNAGTSDTDTQYF
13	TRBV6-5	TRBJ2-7	CASSEADSYEQYF
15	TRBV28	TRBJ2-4	CASSPRDSGKNIQYF
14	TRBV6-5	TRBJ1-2	CASRGLLPGEGYTF
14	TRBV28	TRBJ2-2	CASSLAGGDGELFF
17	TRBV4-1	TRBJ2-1	CASSPTVLSGKNNEQFF
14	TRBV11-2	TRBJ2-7	CASRLDRGLYEQYF
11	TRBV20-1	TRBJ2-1	CSASGLFEQFF
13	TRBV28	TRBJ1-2	CASSSRQGGGYTF
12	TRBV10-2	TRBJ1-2	CASSDRGYGYTF
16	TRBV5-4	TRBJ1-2	CASSPGQAVPNYGYTF
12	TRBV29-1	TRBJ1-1	CSVGRGVNEAFF
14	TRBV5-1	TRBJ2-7	CASSLMQAGVEQYF
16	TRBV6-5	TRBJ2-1	CASSYGGLARDNEQFF
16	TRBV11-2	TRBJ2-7	CASSFPLLVGLAEQYF
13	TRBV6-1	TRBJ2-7	CASSEADSYEQYF
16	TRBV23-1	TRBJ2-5	CASSQSFTGGKETQYF
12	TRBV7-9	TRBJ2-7	CASSTGQLEQYF
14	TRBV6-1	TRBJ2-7	CASSEAGQRYEQYF
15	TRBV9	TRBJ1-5	CASSVGTGERQPQHF
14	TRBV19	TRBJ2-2	CASRHGSAGGELFF
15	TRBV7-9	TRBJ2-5	CASSSRLAGGETQYF
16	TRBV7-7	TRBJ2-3	CASSPGTGGGPDTQYF
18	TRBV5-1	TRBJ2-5	CASSLAGTRSLGQETQYF
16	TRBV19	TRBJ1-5	CATAKTGDFTNQPQHF
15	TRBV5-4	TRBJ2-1	CASSSTSGGDNEQFF
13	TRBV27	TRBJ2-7	CASSHEAGGEQYF
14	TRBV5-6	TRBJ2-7	CASSLGGRNYEQYF
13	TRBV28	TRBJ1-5	CASSPDRIQPQHF
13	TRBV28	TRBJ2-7	CASTPGQSYEQYF
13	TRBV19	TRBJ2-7	CASRHRGGGEQYF
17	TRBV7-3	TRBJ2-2	CASSLLRPGTGGGELFF
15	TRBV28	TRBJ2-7	CASLVGGEGTYEQYF
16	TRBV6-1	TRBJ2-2	CASSEAAGGNTGELFF
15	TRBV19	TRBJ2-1	CASSIIAGVGNEQFF
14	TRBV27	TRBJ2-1	CASSLGGAYNEQFF
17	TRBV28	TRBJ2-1	CASSHPPAEYMNNEQFF
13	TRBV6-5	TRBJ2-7	CASSFQISYEQYF
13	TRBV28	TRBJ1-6	CASSRTGNSPLHF
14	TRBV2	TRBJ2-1	CASSDPSLRNEQFF
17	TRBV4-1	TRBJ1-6	CASSPLRGTSYNSPLHF
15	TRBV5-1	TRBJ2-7	CASSLGQGAAYEQYF
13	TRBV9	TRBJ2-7	CASSLDRAGEQYF
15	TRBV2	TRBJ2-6	CASSNDRPGANVLTF
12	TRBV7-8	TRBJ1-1	CASSHQGAGAFF
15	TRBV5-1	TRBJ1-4	CASSSRGMANEKLFF
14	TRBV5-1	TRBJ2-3	CASEEGGRTDTQYF
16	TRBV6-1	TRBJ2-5	CASSEGLAGPQGTQYF
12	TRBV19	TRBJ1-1	CASGTGNTEAFF
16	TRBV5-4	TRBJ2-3	CASSLRLAGGTDTQYF